Reported below is one TCR beta chain. Its antigen is as yet unknown. The V gene's germline CDR1 is MNHNS and CDR2 SASEGT. The V gene lost 5 bases and the J gene lost 5 bases, with 15 bases spanning the gap. The CDR3 consists of 14 residues. This sample is drawn from a study of CD4+ T cells in melanoma. General study findings and limits: A reported correlation linked neoantigen-specific CD4+ T cells to CD8+, macrophage and B cell function. Reportedly, melanoma neoantigen-specific CD4+ T cells showed varied differentiation states.

Clones were read by immunoSEQ multiplex PCR, and TCRdb kept only the in-frame ones, dropping some. The table has roughly 50,000 clones, roughly 87% seen once. Sequences were obtained from peripheral blood. The chain employs TRBV6-1 and TRBJ2-5, with D possibly TRBD1 on 6 matching bases. This TCR was sampled from a human donor with melanoma. DNA of the CDR3: TGTGCCAGCAGTTTTCTCGGGACAAGGGAGACCCAGTACTTC. It is translated as CASSFLGTRETQYF.